Below, 12 T cell receptor beta chains from the same sample are listed, as sequenced in a study of tumor-infiltrating lymphocytes in primary liver carcinoma. The input was approximately 500 ng total RNA; TCR beta cDNA was made from it with a constant-region primer. Three rounds of nested multiplex PCR with slightly modified ARM-PCR produced TCR beta libraries. Running ten to eleven cycles apiece, the first two PCR rounds relied on TRBV1-TRBV30 forward primers together with a C-beta reverse primer. MiXCR was run by TCRdb on the multiplex PCR reads, yielding one entry per CDR3 protein. Here the sample spans 150,000 to 200,000 distinct CDR3 sequences, 65% being singletons. Unsorted whole blood yielded blood RNA, and germline DNA was extracted as well. The sample was peripheral blood. The receptors here all came from a woman aged 55-69 years with primary liver carcinoma and hepatitis B virus infection.

The V and J genes are TRBV6-2 or TRBV6-3 and TRBJ2-7; D might be TRBD1 (7 bases). V lost 10 bases, J lost 3 bases, and 22 bases lay in between. The CDR3 has 15 residues. Germline V lookup: CDR1 MNHEY, CDR2 SVGEGT. Here the CDR3 reads CATNSGGRPNYEQYF. The CDR3 coding sequence is TGTGCCACCAATTCAGGGGGGAGACCAAACTACGAGCAGTACTTC.

CDR3 region: CASSMRGLANEQFF. In DNA form, the CDR3 reads TGTGCCAGTAGTATGAGGGGATTAGCGAATGAGCAGTTCTTC. V gene TRBV19 combines with J gene TRBJ2-1; D possibly matches TRBD1 or TRBD2 (5 bases each). From germline, CDR1 is LNHDA and CDR2 SQIVND (reference sequence). Trimming cost V 3 bases and J 7 bases, with 13 bases left between them. The CDR3 loop spans 14 amino acids.

The table lists this clonotype with a count of one. This may stem from a read error, because a much larger clone lies one nucleotide away. This sequence joins TRBV6-2 or TRBV6-3 and TRBJ2-7; D is undetermined. This CDR3 is 15 amino acids long. The ends were cut back, 0 bases at V and 6 bases at J, with 15 bases in the middle. CDR1 MNHEY and CDR2 SVGEGT come from the germline V gene. CDR3 nucleotide sequence: TGTGCCAGCAGTTACTCTTCCCTGCAGGCCTTCGAGCAGTACTTC. Encoded protein: CASSYSSLQAFEQYF.

This clonotype came up many times. The V and J genes are TRBV4-1 and TRBJ2-1; 10 bases match TRBD2. The germline gives CDR1 MGHRA, CDR2 YSYEKL. Unmatched junction bases numbered 12, after V lost 4 bases and J lost 6 bases. This CDR3 has 17 residues. Here the CDR3 DNA reads TGCGCCAGCAGCCGATCCCCACTAGCGGGATTGGGCAATGAGCAGTTCTTC. Translating it yields CASSRSPLAGLGNEQFF.

J is TRBJ2-2 and V is TRBV24-1; D not resolved. The CDR3 contains 15 residues. Germline CDR1 reads KGHDR; CDR2 reads SFDVKD. V was clipped by 0 bases and J by 1 base, with 5 bases between them. CDR3 bases: TGTGCCACCAGTGATTTGCAGAGGAACACCGGGGAGCTGTTTTTT. Translation gives CATSDLQRNTGELFF.

The chain employs TRBV10-3 and TRBJ2-5, with 13 bases that match TRBD2. Germline values: CDR1 ENHRY, CDR2 SYGVKD. The CDR3 consists of 15 residues. The V segment lost 7 bases and the J segment 2 bases; nucleotides outside the gene matches: 4. DNA of the CDR3: TGTGCCATCAATCCACTAGCGGGAGGGCAAGAGACCCAGTACTTC. This encodes CAINPLAGGQETQYF.

The V call is TRBV7-9, the J call TRBJ1-2; D is possibly TRBD1 (6 bases). The germline V gene encodes CDR1 SEHNR and CDR2 FQNEAQ (reference sequence). The germline V and J ends were trimmed by 5 bases and 4 bases, with 14 bases remaining between them. The CDR3 runs to 14 residues. The CDR3 here is CASSTSTGGYGYTF. The CDR3 nucleotides are TGTGCCAGCAGCACATCGACAGGCGGCTATGGCTACACCTTC.

As to this clonotype: One base away lies a much larger clone, so this may be a sequencing read error. The genes are TRBV6-5 and TRBJ1-6, with 10 bases matching TRBD1. Germline CDR1 is MNHEY and CDR2 is SVGAGI. V lost 7 bases to trimming and J lost 8 bases; unmatched junction nucleotides: 8. This CDR3 is 15 amino acids long. The CDR3 DNA is TGTGCCAGCACCTCGTGTGGACAGGGGGATTCACCCCTCCACTTT. This translates into CASTSCGQGDSPLHF.

As for this clonotype: It may be a read error: a sequence one base away is much more abundant. The J gene is TRBJ2-1, the V gene TRBV30, with 8 bases that match TRBD2. The CDR3 is 15 residues long. Germline V gene sequence: CDR1 GTSNPN, CDR2 SVGIG (reference sequence). This chain's CDR3 is CDSSIGSGIASEQFF. CDR3 nucleotide sequence: TGTGACTCATCCATCGGTAGCGGGATTGCTAGTGAGCAGTTCTTC.

On this clonotype itself: The junction does not match germline at one end; this may be a read error. The rearrangement joins TRBV6-5 to TRBJ1-4; D gene unclear. This CDR3 has 16 residues. Germline-derived CDR1 and CDR2 are MNHEY and SVGAGI. In DNA, the CDR3 is TGTGCCAACAGTCTCACCCTGGCGCGACTACATGAAAAACTGTTTTTT. Amino acid sequence: CANSLTLARLHEKLFF.

The chain is built from TRBV5-1 and TRBJ2-3; D not certain. V was clipped by 4 bases and J by 0 bases, with 9 bases between them. Germline CDR1 SGHRS, CDR2 YFSETQ. This CDR3 comprises 14 residues. CDR3 coding DNA: TGCGCCAGCAGCACGCTGGGAAGCACAGATACGCAGTATTTT. This gives the protein CASSTLGSTDTQYF.

The sample holds a few counts of this clonotype. The chain links TRBV6-1 to TRBJ2-2; a possible D gene is TRBD2 (5 bases). Per germline, CDR1 MNHNS and CDR2 SASEGT. The V and J ends lost 2 bases and 0 bases respectively, with 13 bases between them. The CDR3 contains 17 residues. The CDR3 spells CASSELPGSPNTGELFF. In DNA, the CDR3 is TGTGCCAGCAGTGAACTTCCGGGATCTCCGAACACCGGGGAGCTGTTTTTT.